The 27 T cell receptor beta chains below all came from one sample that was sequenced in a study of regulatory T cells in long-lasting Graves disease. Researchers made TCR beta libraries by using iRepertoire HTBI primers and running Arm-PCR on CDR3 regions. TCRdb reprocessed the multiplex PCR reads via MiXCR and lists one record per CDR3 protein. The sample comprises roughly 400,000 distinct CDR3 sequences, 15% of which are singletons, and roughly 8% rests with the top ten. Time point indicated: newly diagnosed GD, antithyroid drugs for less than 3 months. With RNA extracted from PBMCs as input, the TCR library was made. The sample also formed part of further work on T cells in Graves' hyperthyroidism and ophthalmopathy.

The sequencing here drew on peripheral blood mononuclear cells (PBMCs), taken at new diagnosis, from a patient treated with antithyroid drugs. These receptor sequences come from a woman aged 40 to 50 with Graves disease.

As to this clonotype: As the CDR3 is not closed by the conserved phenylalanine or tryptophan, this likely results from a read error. As DNA, the CDR3 is TGTGCCAGCAGTTCTCTAGTAAGCACAGATACGCAGTATCTT. Translation gives CASSSLVSTDTQYL. The chain has TRBV12-3 or TRBV12-4 and TRBJ2-3, with D unclear. There are 14 residues in the CDR3. Trimming removed 4 bases from V and 0 bases from J, with 8 bases in between.

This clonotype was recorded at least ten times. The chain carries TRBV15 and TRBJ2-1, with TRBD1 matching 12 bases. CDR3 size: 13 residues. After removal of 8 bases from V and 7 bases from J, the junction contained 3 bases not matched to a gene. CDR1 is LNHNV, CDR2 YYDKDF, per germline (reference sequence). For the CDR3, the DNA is TGTGCCACCGGGACAGGGGGCGTTAATGAGCAGTTCTTC. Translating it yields CATGTGGVNEQFF.

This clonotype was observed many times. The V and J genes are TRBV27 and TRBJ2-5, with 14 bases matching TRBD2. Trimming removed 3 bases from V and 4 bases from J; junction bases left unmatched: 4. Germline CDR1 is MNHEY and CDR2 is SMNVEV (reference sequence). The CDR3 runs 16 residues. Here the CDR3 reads CASSLVGTSGRETQYF. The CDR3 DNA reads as TGTGCCAGCAGTTTGGTTGGGACTAGCGGGAGAGAGACCCAGTACTTC.

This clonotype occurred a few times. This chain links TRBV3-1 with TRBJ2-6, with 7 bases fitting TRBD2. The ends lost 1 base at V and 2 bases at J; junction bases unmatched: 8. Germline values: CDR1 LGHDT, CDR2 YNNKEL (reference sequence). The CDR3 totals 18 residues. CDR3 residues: CASSQVGGRATGANVLTF. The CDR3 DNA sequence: TGTGCCAGCAGCCAAGTCGGTGGGAGGGCGACTGGGGCCAACGTCCTGACTTTC.

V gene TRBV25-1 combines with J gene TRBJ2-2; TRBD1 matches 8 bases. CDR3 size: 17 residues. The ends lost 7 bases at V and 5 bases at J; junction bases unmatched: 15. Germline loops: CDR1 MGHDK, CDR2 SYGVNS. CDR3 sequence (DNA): TGTGCCAGCACCCCCCGGGCAGGGGGCAGAGGGACCGGGGAGCTGTTTTTT. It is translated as CASTPRAGGRGTGELFF. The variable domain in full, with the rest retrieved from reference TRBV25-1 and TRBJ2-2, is EADIYQTPRYLVIGTGKKITLECSQTMGHDKMYWYQQDPGMELHLIHYSYGVNSTEKGDLSSESTVSRIRTEHFPLTLESARPSHTSQYLCASTPRAGGRGTGELFFGEGSRLTVL.

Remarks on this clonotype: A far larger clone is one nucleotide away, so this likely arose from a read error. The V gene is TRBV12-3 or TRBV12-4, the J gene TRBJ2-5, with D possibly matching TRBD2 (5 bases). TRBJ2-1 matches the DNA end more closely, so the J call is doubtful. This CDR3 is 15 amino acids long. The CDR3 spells CASIPGRVAGDEQFF. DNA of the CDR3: TGTGCCAGCATTCCTGGCCGGGTGGCGGGCGATGAGCAGTTCTTC.

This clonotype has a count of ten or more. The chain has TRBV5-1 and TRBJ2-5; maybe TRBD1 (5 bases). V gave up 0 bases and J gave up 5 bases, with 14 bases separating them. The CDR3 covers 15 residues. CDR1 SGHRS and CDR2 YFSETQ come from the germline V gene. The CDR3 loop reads CASSLVTARRETQYF. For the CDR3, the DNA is TGCGCCAGCAGCTTGGTGACAGCACGGCGGGAGACCCAGTACTTC.

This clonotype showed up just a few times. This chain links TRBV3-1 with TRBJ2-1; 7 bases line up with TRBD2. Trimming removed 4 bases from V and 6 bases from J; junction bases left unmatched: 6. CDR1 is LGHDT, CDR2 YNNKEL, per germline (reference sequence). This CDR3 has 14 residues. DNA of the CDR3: TGTGCCAGCAGCCCCAGCGGGGTGACCAATGAGCAGTTCTTC. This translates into CASSPSGVTNEQFF.

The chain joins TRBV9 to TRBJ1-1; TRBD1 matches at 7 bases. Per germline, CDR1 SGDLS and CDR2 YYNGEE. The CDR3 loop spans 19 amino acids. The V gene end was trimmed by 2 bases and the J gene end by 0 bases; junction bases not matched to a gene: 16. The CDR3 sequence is CASSVVPAYRGGMNTEAFF. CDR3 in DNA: TGTGCCAGCAGCGTGGTCCCCGCATACAGGGGAGGGATGAACACTGAAGCTTTCTTT.

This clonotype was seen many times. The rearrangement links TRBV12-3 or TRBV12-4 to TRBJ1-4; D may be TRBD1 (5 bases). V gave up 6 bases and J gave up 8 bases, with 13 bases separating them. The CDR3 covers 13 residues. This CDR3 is CASSRGTVEKLFF. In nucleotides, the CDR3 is TGTGCCAGCAGCCGAGGGACGGTAGAAAAACTGTTTTTT.

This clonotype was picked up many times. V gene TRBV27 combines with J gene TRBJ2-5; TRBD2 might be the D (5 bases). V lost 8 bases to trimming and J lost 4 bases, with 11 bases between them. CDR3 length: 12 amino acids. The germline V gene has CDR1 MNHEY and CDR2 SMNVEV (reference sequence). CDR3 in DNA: TGTGCCAGCGGCATCGGGATAGAGACCCAGTACTTC. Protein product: CASGIGIETQYF.

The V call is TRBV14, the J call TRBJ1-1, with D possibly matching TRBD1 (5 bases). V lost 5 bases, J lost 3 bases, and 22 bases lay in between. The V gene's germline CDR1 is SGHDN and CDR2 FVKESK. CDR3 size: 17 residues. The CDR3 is CASSSIVGAMRDTEAFF. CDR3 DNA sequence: TGTGCCAGCAGCTCTATTGTAGGGGCGATGAGGGACACTGAAGCTTTCTTT.

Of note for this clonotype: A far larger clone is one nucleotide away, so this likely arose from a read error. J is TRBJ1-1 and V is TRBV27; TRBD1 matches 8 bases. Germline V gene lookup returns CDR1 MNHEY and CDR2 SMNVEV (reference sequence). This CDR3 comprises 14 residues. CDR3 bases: TGTACCAGCAGGCCGGACAGGGCGAACACTGAAGCTTTCTTT. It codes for CTSRPDRANTEAFF.

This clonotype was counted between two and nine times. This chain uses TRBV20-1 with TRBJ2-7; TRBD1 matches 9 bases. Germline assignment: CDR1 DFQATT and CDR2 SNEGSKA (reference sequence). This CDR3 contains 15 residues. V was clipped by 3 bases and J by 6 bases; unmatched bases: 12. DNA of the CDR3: TGCAGTGCTAGGTCTACCGGGACAGGGTGGAGCGAGCAGTACTTC. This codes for CSARSTGTGWSEQYF.

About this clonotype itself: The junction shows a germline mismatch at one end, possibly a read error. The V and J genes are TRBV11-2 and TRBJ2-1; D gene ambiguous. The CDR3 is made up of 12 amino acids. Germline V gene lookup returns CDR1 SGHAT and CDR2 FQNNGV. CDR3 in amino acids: CASSLSYNGQFF. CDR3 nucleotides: TGTGCCAGCAGCTTATCTTACAATGGGCAGTTCTTC.

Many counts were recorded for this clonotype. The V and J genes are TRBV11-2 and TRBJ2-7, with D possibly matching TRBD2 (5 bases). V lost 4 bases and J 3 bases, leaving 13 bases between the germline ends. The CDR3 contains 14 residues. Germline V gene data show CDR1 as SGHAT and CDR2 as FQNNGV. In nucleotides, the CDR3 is TGTGCCAGCAGCTCCAGAGCGGATAGCTACGAGCAGTACTTC. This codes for CASSSRADSYEQYF.

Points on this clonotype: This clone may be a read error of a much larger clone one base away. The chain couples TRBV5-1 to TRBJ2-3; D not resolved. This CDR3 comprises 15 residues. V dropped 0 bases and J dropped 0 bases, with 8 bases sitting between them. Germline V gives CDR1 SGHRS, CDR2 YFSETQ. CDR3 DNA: TGCGCCAGCAGCTTGGGGAACAGAAGCACAGATACGCAGTATTTT. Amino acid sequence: CASSLGNRSTDTQYF.

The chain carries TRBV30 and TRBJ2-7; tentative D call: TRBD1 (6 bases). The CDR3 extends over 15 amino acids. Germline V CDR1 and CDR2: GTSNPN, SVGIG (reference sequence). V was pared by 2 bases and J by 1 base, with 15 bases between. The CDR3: CAWSLFRDTSYEQYF. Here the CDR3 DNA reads TGTGCCTGGAGTTTATTCCGGGACACATCCTACGAGCAGTACTTC.

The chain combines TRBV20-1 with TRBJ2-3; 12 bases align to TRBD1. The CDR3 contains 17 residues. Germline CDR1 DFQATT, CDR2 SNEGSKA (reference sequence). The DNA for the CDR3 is TGCAGCGTAAATTGGGACAGGGGGCCTACTAGCACAGATACGCAGTATTTT. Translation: CSVNWDRGPTSTDTQYF.

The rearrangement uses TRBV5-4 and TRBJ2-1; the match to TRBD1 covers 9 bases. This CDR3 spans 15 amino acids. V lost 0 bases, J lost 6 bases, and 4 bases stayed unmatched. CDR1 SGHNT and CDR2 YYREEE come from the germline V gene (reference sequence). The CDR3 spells CASSLGQGDPNEQFF. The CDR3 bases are TGTGCCAGCAGCTTGGGACAGGGGGATCCCAATGAGCAGTTCTTC.

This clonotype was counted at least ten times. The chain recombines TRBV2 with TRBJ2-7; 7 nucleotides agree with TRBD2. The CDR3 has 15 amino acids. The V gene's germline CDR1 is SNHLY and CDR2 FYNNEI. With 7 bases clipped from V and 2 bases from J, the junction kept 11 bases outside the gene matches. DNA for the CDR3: TGTGCCAGCAACATAATGGGCGGGAGTACCTACGAGCAGTACTTC. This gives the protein CASNIMGGSTYEQYF. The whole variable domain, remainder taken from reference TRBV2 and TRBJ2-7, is EPEVTQTPSHQVTQMGQEVILRCVPISNHLYFYWYRQILGQKVEFLVSFYNNEISEKSEIFDDQFSVERPDGSNFTLKIRSTKLEDSAMYFCASNIMGGSTYEQYFGPGTRLTVT.

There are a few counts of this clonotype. CDR3 loop: CASTLGTLLAGTQQFF. The CDR3 DNA reads TGTGCCAGTACCCTAGGGACACTCCTCGCCGGGACCCAGCAGTTCTTC. The rearrangement uses TRBV19 and TRBJ2-1, with D possibly matching TRBD1 (6 bases). The V end lost 7 bases, the J end lost 11 bases, and 27 bases lay between the germline ends. Germline V gene lookup returns CDR1 LNHDA and CDR2 SQIVND (reference sequence). This CDR3 comprises 16 residues.

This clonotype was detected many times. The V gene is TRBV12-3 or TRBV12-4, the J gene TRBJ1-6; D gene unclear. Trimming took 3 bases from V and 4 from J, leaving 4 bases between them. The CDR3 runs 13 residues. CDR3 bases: TGTGCCAGCAGTTTGTATTATAATTCACCCCTCCACTTT. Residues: CASSLYYNSPLHF.

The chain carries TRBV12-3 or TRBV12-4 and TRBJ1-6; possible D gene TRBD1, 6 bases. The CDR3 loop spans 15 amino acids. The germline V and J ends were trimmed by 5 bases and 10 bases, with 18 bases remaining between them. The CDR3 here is CASSQGNAGGSPLHF. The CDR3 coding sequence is TGTGCCAGCAGTCAGGGGAACGCCGGTGGCTCACCCCTCCACTTT.

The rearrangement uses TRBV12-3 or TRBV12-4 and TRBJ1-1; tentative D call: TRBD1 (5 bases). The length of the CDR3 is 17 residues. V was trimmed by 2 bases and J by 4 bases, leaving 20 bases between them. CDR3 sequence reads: CASSLWVGHSRGTEAFF. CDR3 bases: TGTGCCAGCAGTTTATGGGTCGGACATTCTCGGGGCACTGAAGCTTTCTTT.

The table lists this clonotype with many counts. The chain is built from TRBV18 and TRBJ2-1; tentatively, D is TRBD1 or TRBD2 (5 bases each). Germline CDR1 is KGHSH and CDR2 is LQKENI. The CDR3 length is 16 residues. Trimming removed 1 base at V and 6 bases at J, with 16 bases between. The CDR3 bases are TGTGCCAGCTCACCACGGGGACGCAGCGCTCGCAATGAGCAGTTCTTC. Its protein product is CASSPRGRSARNEQFF.

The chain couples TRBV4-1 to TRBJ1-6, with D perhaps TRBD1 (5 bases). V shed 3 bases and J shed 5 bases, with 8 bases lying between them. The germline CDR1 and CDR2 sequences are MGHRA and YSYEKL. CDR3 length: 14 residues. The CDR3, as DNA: TGCGCCAGCAGCCAGACAGATCATAATTCACCCCTCCACTTT. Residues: CASSQTDHNSPLHF.